These 2 T cell receptor beta chains were all obtained from the same sample, sequenced in a study of T cell repertoires in cytomegalovirus infection. TCRdb used MiXCR to reprocess the reads, holding one entry per CDR3 protein. The profile shows roughly 190,000 distinct CDR3 sequences, roughly 9% of them singletons. Input material: PBMCs. All receptors derive from a human donor in good health (CMV status not recorded). Some clones in this sample may be carry-over from other donors' samples.

This clonotype was picked up many times. The chain couples TRBV11-2 to TRBJ1-1, with unresolved D. The germline CDR1 and CDR2 sequences are SGHAT and FQNNGV. This CDR3 is 15 amino acids long. The ends were cut back, 3 bases at V and 0 bases at J, with 11 bases in the middle. The CDR3 sequence is CASSFEGSMNTEAFF. The CDR3 DNA reads TGTGCCAGCAGCTTTGAGGGTTCGATGAACACTGAAGCTTTCTTT. Combining the CDR3 with reference TRBV11-2 and TRBJ1-1 gives the whole variable domain EAGVAQSPRYKIIEKRQSVAFWCNPISGHATLYWYQQILGQGPKLLIQFQNNGVVDDSQLPKDRFSAERLKGVDSTLKIQPAKLEDSAVYLCASSFEGSMNTEAFFGQGTRLTVV.

This clonotype was counted many times. CDR3 bases: TGCGCCAGCAGCCGAGCCCTAGCGGGGGGGCCTACTAGCACAGATACGCAGTATTTT. Protein sequence: CASSRALAGGPTSTDTQYF. The chain is built from TRBV4-3 and TRBJ2-3, with TRBD2 matching over 12 bases. The germline V gene encodes CDR1 LGHNA and CDR2 YSLEER. Trimming cost V 4 bases and J 0 bases; bases outside gene matches: 11. This CDR3 region has 19 residues.